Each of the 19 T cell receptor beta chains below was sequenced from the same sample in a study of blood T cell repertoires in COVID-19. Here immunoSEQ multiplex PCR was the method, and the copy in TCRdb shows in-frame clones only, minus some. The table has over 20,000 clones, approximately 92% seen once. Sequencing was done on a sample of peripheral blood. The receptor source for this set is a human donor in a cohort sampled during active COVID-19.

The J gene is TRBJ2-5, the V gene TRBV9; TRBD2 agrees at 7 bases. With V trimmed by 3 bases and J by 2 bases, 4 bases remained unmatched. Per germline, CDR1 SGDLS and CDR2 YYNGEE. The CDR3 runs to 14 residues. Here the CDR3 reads CASSARGNQETQYF. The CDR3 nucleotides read TGTGCCAGCAGCGCGCGGGGGAATCAAGAGACCCAGTACTTC.

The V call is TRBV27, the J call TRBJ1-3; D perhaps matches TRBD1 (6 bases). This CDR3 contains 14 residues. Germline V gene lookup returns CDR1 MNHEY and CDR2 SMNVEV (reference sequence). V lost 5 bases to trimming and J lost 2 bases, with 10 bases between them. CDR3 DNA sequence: TGTGCCAGCAGTCCCAGGGGCCCTGGAAACACCATATATTTT. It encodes CASSPRGPGNTIYF.

The CDR3 DNA is TGCGCCAGCAGCTTGGGCGTCAACTCCTACGAGCAGTACTTC. Amino acid sequence: CASSLGVNSYEQYF. The chain combines TRBV5-1 with TRBJ2-7; D uncertain. V lost 0 bases and J lost 0, with 7 bases in between. There are 14 residues in the CDR3. In germline, CDR1 is SGHRS, CDR2 YFSETQ.

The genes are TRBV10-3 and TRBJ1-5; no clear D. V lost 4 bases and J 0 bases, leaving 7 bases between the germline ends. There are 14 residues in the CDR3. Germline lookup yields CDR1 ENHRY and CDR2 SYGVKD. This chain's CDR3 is CAISGGASNQPQHF. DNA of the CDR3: TGTGCCATCAGTGGGGGAGCTAGCAATCAGCCCCAGCATTTT.

This chain's CDR3 is CASSQDLVTSGRIVYNEQFF. The CDR3 nucleotides read TGTGCCAGCAGCCAAGATTTGGTAACTAGCGGGAGAATTGTCTACAATGAGCAGTTCTTC. The chain links TRBV4-2 to TRBJ2-1, with TRBD2 matching 11 bases. The ends lost 0 bases at V and 3 bases at J; junction bases unmatched: 13. The germline V gene encodes CDR1 LGHNA and CDR2 YNFKEQ. The CDR3 totals 20 residues.

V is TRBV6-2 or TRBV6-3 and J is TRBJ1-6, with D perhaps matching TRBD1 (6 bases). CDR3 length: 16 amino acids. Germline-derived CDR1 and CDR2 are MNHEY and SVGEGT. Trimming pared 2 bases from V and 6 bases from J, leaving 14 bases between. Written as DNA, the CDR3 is TGTGCCAGCAGTTACGACAACCCAGGGGTTAATTCACCCCTCCACTTT. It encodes CASSYDNPGVNSPLHF.

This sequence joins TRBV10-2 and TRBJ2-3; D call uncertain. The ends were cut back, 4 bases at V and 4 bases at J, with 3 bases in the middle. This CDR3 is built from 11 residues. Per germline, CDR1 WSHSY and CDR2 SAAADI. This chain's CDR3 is CASSGADTQYF. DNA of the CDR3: TGCGCCAGCAGTGGAGCAGATACGCAGTATTTT.

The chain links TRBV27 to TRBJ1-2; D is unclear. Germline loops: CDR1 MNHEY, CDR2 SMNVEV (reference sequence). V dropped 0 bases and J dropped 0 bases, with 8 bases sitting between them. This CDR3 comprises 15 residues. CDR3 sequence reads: CASSLSYEANYGYTF. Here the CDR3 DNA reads TGTGCCAGCAGTTTATCCTACGAAGCTAACTATGGCTACACCTTC.

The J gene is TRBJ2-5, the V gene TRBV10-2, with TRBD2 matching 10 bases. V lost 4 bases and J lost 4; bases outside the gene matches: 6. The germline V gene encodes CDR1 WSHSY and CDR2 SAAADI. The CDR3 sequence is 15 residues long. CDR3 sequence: CASSGLAGVPETQYF. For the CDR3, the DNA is TGCGCCAGCAGTGGGCTAGCGGGAGTACCAGAGACCCAGTACTTC.

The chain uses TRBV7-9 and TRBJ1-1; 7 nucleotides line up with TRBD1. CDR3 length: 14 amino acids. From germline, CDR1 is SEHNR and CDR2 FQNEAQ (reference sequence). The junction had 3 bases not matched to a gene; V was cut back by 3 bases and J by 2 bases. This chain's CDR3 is CASSLDRTNTEAFF. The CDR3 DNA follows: TGTGCCAGCAGCTTGGACAGGACAAACACTGAAGCTTTCTTT. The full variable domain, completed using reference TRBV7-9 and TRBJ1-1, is DTGVSQNPRHKITKRGQNVTFRCDPISEHNRLYWYRQTLGQGPEFLTYFQNEAQLEKSRLLSDRFSAERPKGSFSTLEIQRTEQGDSAMYLCASSLDRTNTEAFFGQGTRLTVV.

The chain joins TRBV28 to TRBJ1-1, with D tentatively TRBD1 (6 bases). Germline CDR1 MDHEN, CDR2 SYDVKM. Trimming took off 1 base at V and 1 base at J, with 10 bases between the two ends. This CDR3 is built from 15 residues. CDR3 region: CASSLFGGPNTEAFF. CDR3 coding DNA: TGTGCCAGCAGTTTATTTGGGGGCCCGAACACTGAAGCTTTCTTT.

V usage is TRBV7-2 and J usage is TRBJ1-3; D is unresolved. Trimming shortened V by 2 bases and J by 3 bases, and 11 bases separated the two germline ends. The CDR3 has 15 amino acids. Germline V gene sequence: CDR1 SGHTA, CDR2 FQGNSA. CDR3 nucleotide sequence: TGTGCCAGCAGCTTACGAGGATCGAATGGAAACACCATATATTTT. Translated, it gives CASSLRGSNGNTIYF.

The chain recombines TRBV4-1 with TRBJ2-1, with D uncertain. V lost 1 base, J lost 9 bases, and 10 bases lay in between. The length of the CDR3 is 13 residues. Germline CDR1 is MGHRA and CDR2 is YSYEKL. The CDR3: CASSQATLGEQFF. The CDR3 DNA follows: TGCGCCAGCAGCCAAGCCACCCTCGGTGAGCAGTTCTTC.

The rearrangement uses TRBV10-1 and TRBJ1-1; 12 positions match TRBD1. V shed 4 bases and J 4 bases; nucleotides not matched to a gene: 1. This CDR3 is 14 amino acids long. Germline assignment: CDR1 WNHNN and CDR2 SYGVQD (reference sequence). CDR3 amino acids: CASSGGQGATEAFF. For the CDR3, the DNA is TGCGCCAGCAGTGGGGGACAGGGGGCCACTGAAGCTTTCTTT.

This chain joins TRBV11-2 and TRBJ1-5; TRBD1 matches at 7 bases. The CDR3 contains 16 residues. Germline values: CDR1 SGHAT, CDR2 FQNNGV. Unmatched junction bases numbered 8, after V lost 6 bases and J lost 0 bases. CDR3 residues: CASSPTGTFSNQPQHF. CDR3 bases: TGTGCCAGCAGTCCGACAGGGACCTTTAGCAATCAGCCCCAGCATTTT. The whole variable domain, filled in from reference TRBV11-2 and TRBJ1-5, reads EAGVAQSPRYKIIEKRQSVAFWCNPISGHATLYWYQQILGQGPKLLIQFQNNGVVDDSQLPKDRFSAERLKGVDSTLKIQPAKLEDSAVYLCASSPTGTFSNQPQHFGDGTRLSIL.

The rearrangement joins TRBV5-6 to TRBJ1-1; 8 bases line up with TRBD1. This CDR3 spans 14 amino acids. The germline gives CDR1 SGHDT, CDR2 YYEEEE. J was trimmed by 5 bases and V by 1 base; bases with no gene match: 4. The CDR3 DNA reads TGTGCCAGCAGCTTGACAGGGGGTGTTACTGAAGCTTTCTTT. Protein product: CASSLTGGVTEAFF.

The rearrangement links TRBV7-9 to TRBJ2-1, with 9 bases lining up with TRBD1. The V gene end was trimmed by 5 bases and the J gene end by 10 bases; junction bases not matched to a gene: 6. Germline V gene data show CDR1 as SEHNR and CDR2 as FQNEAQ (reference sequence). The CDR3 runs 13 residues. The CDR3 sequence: CASSPRQGGEQFF. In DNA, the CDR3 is TGTGCCAGCAGCCCTAGACAGGGGGGGGAGCAGTTCTTC.

The CDR3 region is CASSQARWLQETQYF. The DNA for the CDR3 is TGTGCCAGCAGCCAAGCTCGCTGGCTTCAAGAGACCCAGTACTTC. The J gene is TRBJ2-5, the V gene TRBV3-1 (or the pseudogene TRBV3-2); D unresolved. Looked up from germline, CDR1 is LGHDT and CDR2 is YNNKEL (reference sequence). V lost 1 base, J lost 2 bases, and 11 bases lay in between. The CDR3 contains 15 residues.

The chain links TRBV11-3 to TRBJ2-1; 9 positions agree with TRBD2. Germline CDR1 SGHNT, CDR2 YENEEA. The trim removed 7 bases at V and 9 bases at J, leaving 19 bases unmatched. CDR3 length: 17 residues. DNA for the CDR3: TGTGCCAGCACCCCGGGGCTAGCGGGGCTCTTGGGACCTGAGCAGTTCTTC. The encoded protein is CASTPGLAGLLGPEQFF.